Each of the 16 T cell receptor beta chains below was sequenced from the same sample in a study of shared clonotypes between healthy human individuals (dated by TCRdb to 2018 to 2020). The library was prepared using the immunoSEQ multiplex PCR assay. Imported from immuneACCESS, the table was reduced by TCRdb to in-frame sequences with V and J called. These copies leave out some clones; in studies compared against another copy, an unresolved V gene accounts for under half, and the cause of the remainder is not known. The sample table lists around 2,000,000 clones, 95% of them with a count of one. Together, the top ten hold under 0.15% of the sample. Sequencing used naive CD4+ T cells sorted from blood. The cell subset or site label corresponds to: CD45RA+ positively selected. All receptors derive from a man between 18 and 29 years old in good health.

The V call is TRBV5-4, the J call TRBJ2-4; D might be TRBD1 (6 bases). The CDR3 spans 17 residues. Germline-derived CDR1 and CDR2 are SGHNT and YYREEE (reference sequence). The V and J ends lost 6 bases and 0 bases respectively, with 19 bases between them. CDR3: CASTPGDSVQAKNIQYF. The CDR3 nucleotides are TGTGCCAGCACGCCAGGGGATTCGGTTCAAGCCAAAAACATTCAGTACTTC.

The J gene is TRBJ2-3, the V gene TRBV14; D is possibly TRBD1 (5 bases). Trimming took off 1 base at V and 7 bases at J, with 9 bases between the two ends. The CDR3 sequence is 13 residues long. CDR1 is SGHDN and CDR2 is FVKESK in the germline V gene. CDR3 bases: TGTGCCAGCAGCCAAGGAACAGGCTATACGCAGTATTTT. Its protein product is CASSQGTGYTQYF.

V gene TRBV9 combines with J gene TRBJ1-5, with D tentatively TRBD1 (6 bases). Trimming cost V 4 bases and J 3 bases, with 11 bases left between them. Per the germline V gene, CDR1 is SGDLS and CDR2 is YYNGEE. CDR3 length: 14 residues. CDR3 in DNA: TGTGCCAGCAGCTTTGGACAGTTCAATCAGCCCCAGCATTTT. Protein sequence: CASSFGQFNQPQHF.

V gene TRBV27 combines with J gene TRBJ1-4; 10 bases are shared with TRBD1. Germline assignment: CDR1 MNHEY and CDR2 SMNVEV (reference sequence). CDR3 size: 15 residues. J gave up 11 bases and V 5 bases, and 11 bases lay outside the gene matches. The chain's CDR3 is CASSSTRDRGRKLFF. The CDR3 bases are TGTGCCAGCAGTAGCACTCGGGACAGGGGACGGAAACTGTTTTTT.

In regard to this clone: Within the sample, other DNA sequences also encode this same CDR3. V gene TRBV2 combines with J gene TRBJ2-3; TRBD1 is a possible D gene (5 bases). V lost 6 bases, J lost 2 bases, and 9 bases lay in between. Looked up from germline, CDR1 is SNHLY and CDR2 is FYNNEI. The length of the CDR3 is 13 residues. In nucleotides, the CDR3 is TGTGCCAGCAGGGGGCAGACCACAGATACGCAGTATTTT. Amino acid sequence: CASRGQTTDTQYF.

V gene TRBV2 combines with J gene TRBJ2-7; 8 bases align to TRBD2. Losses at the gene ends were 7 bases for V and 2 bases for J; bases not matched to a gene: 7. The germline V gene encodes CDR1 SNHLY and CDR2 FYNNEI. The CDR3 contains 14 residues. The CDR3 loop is CASNRAGGPYEQYF. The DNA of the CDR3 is TGTGCCAGCAACCGGGCGGGAGGTCCCTACGAGCAGTACTTC.

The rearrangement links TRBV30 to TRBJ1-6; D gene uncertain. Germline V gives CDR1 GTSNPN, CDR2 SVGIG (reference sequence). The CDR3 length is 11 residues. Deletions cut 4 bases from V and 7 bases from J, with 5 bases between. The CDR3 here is CAWTQNSPLHF. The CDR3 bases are TGTGCCTGGACCCAGAATTCACCCCTCCACTTT.

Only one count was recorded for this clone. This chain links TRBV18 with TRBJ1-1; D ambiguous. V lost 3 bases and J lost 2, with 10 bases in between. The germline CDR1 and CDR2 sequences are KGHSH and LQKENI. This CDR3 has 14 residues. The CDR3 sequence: CASSPSQANTEAFF. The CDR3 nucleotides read TGTGCCAGCTCACCGTCCCAGGCAAACACTGAAGCTTTCTTT.

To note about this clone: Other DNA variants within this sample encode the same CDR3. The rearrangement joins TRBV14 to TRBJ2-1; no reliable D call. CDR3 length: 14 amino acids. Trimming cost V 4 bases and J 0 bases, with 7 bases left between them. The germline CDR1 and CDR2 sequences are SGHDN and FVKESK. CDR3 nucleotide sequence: TGTGCCAGCAGCCGCGGAAGCTCCTACAATGAGCAGTTCTTC. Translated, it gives CASSRGSSYNEQFF.

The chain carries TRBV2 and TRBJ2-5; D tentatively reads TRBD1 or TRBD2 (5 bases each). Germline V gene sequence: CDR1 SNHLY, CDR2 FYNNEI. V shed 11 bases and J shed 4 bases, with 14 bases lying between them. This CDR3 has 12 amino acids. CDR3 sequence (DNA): TGTGCCGATGGGACGGATGGAGAGACCCAGTACTTC. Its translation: CADGTDGETQYF.

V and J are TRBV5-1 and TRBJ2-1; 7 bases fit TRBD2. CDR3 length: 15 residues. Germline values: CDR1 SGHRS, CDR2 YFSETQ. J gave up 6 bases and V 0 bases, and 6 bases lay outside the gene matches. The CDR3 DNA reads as TGCGCCAGCAGCTTGGTCGGGACTACCTTCAATGAGCAGTTCTTC. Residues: CASSLVGTTFNEQFF.

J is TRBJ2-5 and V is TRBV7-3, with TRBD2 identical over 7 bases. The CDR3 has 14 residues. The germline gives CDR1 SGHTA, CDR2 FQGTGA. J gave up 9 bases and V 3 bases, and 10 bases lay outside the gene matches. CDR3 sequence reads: CASSLGGNSSPQYF. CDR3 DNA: TGTGCCAGCAGCTTGGGAGGGAACTCAAGTCCCCAGTACTTC. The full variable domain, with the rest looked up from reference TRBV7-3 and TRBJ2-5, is GAGVSQTPSNKVTEKGKYVELRCDPISGHTALYWYRQSLGQGPEFLIYFQGTGAADDSGLPNDRFFAVRPEGSVSTLKIQRTERGDSAVYLCASSLGGNSSPQYFGPGTRLLVL.

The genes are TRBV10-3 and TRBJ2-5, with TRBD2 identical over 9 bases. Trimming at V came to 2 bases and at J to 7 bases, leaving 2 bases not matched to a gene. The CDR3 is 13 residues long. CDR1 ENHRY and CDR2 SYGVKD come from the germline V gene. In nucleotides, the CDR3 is TGTGCCATCAGTGAGAGCGGGGGGATGACCCAGTACTTC. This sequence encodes CAISESGGMTQYF.

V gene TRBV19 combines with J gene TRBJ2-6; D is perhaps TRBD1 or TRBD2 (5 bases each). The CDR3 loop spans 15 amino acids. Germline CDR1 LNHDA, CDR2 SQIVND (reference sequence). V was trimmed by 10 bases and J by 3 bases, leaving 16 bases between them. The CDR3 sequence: CAIGTQAGGANVLTF. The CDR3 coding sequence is TGTGCCATCGGGACGCAGGCGGGTGGGGCCAACGTCCTGACTTTC.

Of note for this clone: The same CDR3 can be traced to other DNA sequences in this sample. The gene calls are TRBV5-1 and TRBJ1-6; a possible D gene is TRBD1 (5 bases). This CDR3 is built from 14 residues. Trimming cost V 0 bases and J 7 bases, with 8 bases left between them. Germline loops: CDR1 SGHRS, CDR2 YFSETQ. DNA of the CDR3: TGCGCCAGCAGCTTGGCTCCAGGGAATTCACCCCTCCACTTT. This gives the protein CASSLAPGNSPLHF.

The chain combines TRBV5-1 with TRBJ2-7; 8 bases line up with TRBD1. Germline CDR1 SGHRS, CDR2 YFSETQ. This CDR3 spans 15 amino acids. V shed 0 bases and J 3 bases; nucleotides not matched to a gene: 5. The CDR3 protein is CASSLEGDRFYEQYF. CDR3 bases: TGCGCCAGCAGCTTGGAGGGGGACAGGTTCTACGAGCAGTACTTC. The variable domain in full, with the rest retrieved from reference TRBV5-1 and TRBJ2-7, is KAGVTQTPRYLIKTRGQQVTLSCSPISGHRSVSWYQQTPGQGLQFLFEYFSETQRNKGNFPGRFSGRQFSNSRSEMNVSTLELGDSALYLCASSLEGDRFYEQYFGPGTRLTVT.